The 30 T cell receptor beta chains given below trace back to one sample, sequenced in a study of T cells in Graves' hyperthyroidism and ophthalmopathy. From RNA transcripts, TCR beta CDR3 regions were amplified. Researchers ran a first-round RT-PCR on the TCR CDR3 using the HTBI primer set. TCRdb processed the multiplex PCR reads anew with MiXCR; each CDR3 protein has one entry. The table has about 260,000 distinct CDR3 sequences, around a quarter seen once. The specimen sequenced was blood. The receptors were gathered from a man aged 35 to 55 with Graves' hyperthyroidism that later progressed to Graves' ophthalmopathy.

This clonotype was seen ten or more times. This chain links TRBV20-1 with TRBJ1-5, with TRBD1 matching over 10 bases. This CDR3 has 14 amino acids. CDR1 and CDR2 (germline): DFQATT, SNEGSKA (reference sequence). Unmatched junction bases numbered 6, after V lost 6 bases and J lost 4 bases. CDR3 amino acids: CSAQRGQGNQPQHF. CDR3 DNA sequence: TGCAGTGCCCAGCGGGGACAGGGGAATCAGCCCCAGCATTTT.

V and J are TRBV6-1 and TRBJ2-5; 10 nucleotides align to TRBD2. The CDR3 is 15 residues long. CDR1 MNHNS and CDR2 SASEGT come from the germline V gene. V shed 6 bases, J shed 3 bases, and the junction held 7 bases outside the gene matches. In nucleotides, the CDR3 is TGTGCCAGCAGCCGGACTAGCGGAGGGGAAGAGACCCAGTACTTC. Protein sequence: CASSRTSGGEETQYF.

This clonotype was seen more than once but under ten times. The rearrangement uses TRBV20-1 and TRBJ1-1, with D unclear. This CDR3 spans 15 amino acids. Germline assignment: CDR1 DFQATT and CDR2 SNEGSKA (reference sequence). Trimming left V 0 bases short and J 0 bases short, with 11 bases between. This chain's CDR3 is CSARDERTLNTEAFF. The CDR3 nucleotides are TGCAGTGCTAGAGATGAGAGGACGTTGAACACTGAAGCTTTCTTT.

This clonotype was observed many times. The gene calls are TRBV3-1 and TRBJ1-2, with a possible D match to TRBD1 (6 bases). V shed 0 bases and J shed 7 bases, with 15 bases lying between them. The CDR3 runs to 15 residues. Germline V gene lookup returns CDR1 LGHDT and CDR2 YNNKEL (reference sequence). In nucleotides, the CDR3 is TGTGCCAGCAGCCAAGACTGGGGGGCAGGGTCTGGCTACACCTTC. It is translated as CASSQDWGAGSGYTF.

In this sample, this clonotype turned up many times. J is TRBJ1-1 and V is TRBV6-5, with no clear D. The germline V gene has CDR1 MNHEY and CDR2 SVGAGI. This CDR3 is built from 12 residues. Trimming left V 11 bases short and J 6 bases short, with 16 bases between. CDR3 protein: CAVGYLESEAFF. CDR3 bases: TGTGCCGTGGGCTACTTGGAATCTGAAGCTTTCTTT.

This clonotype was detected ten times or more. The genes are TRBV6-5 and TRBJ2-7, with 8 bases fitting TRBD1. Germline assignment: CDR1 MNHEY and CDR2 SVGAGI. CDR3 length: 16 amino acids. The V and J ends lost 6 bases and 2 bases, in that order; junction bases with no gene match: 12. The CDR3 is CASRAASGQGTYEQYF. The CDR3 nucleotides are TGTGCCAGCAGAGCGGCCTCTGGACAGGGAACCTACGAGCAGTACTTC.

This clonotype was picked up a small number of times. The rearrangement links TRBV7-3 to TRBJ2-7, with D perhaps TRBD2 (6 bases). The V end was cut by 2 bases, the J end by 6 bases, with 14 bases between. Germline loops: CDR1 SGHTA, CDR2 FQGTGA. The CDR3 runs 14 residues. The CDR3 region has the DNA TGTGCCAGCAGCTTAGTCGGCGGGGCGAGCGAGCAGTACTTC. This gives the protein CASSLVGGASEQYF.

This clonotype was seen ten or more times. J is TRBJ1-1 and V is TRBV12-3 or TRBV12-4; D is perhaps TRBD1 (5 bases). This CDR3 is built from 11 residues. V lost 7 bases to trimming and J lost 11 bases, with 14 bases between them. CDR3 sequence (DNA): TGTGCCAGCACCGGGGACCTGTCGGCTTTCTTT. This translates into CASTGDLSAFF.

This clonotype showed up just a few times. A read error may account for a junction end that differs from germline. The gene calls are TRBV6-1 and TRBJ2-7; D is possibly TRBD1 (5 bases). Germline V gene data show CDR1 as MNHNS and CDR2 as SASEGT. The CDR3 has 14 amino acids. CDR3 in DNA: TGTGCCAGCAGCGAAGGACACGGGTCCTACGAGCAGTACTTC. Its protein is CASSEGHGSYEQYF.

This clonotype was found many times. The genes are TRBV4-2 and TRBJ2-7; 8 bases map to TRBD2. This CDR3 has 15 residues. V lost 0 bases, J lost 7 bases, and 8 bases stayed unmatched. Germline CDR1 and CDR2: LGHNA and YNFKEQ. The chain's CDR3 is CASSQDPYSGTEQYF. The DNA of the CDR3 is TGTGCCAGCAGCCAAGACCCTTATAGCGGGACTGAGCAGTACTTC.

This clonotype was found many times. The J gene is TRBJ2-2, the V gene TRBV24-1; D not resolved. The CDR3 is 12 residues long. The germline CDR1 and CDR2 sequences are KGHDR and SFDVKD. Trimming stripped 4 bases from V and 8 bases from J, with 7 bases between. The CDR3 region has the DNA TGTGCCACCAGTGACCGTGCGGGGGAGCTGTTTTTT. Amino acids: CATSDRAGELFF.

This clonotype was seen repeatedly, ten times or more. One junction end does not reproduce the germline sequence, and a read error may be involved. This sequence joins TRBV6-4 and TRBJ2-2; 11 bases line up with TRBD2. CDR3 length: 19 amino acids. Germline CDR1 is MRHNA and CDR2 is SNTAGT. The CDR3 nucleotides read TGTGCCAGCAGCCAGCCACCGAGGACTAGCGGGCCCTACACCGGGAAGCTGTTTTTT. Its translation: CASSQPPRTSGPYTGKLFF.

Ten or more counts support this clonotype. The chain recombines TRBV30 with TRBJ2-5; perhaps TRBD1 as D (6 bases). The CDR3 is made up of 13 amino acids. Trimming took 2 bases from V and 0 from J, leaving 7 bases between them. Germline CDR1 reads GTSNPN; CDR2 reads SVGIG (reference sequence). The CDR3 is CAWSNRDQETQYF. The CDR3 DNA sequence: TGTGCCTGGAGTAACAGGGACCAAGAGACCCAGTACTTC.

The chain is built from TRBV28 and TRBJ2-5; 7 bases are shared with TRBD2. The CDR3 spans 15 residues. Trimming took 3 bases from V and 5 from J; bases not matched to a gene: 9. Germline CDR1 MDHEN, CDR2 SYDVKM. The CDR3 coding sequence is TGTGCCAGCAGTTTTGCCGGGGGGAATGTGGAGACCCAGTACTTC. The encoded protein is CASSFAGGNVETQYF.

This chain connects TRBV19 to TRBJ2-7, with 9 bases identical to TRBD1. The J call may not be correct, given that the DNA end is closer to TRBJ2-1. The CDR3 consists of 14 residues. In germline, CDR1 is LNHDA, CDR2 SQIVND (reference sequence). The DNA for the CDR3 is TGTGCCAGTAGTGGCGCCGGGACAGGGCGGGAGCAGTTCTTC. Its protein is CASSGAGTGREQFF.

This clonotype was detected many times. The chain uses TRBV19 and TRBJ2-5, with TRBD1 identical over 7 bases. The J segment lost 5 bases and the V segment lost 5 bases, leaving 8 bases of the junction unmatched. There are 14 residues in the CDR3. Germline CDR1 LNHDA, CDR2 SQIVND (reference sequence). The CDR3, as DNA: TGTGCCAGTAGTCCGAGACAGGGATTCGAGACCCAGTACTTC. Residues: CASSPRQGFETQYF.

This clonotype was observed many times. The gene calls are TRBV20-1 and TRBJ1-5; 7 nucleotides match TRBD1. This CDR3 region has 14 residues. CDR1 is DFQATT and CDR2 is SNEGSKA in the germline V gene (reference sequence). The J segment lost 7 bases and the V segment lost 1 base, leaving 7 bases of the junction unmatched. The CDR3 region is CSARAGQVRQPQHF. The CDR3 DNA reads TGCAGTGCTAGAGCCGGACAGGTTCGCCAGCCCCAGCATTTT.

This clonotype was detected many times. The CDR3 DNA reads TGTGCCAGCAGCTTATTAATCGGACTCACTGAAGCTTTCTTT. This sequence encodes CASSLLIGLTEAFF. This chain joins TRBV7-9 and TRBJ1-1; D uncertain. This CDR3 is built from 14 residues. Germline V gene sequence: CDR1 SEHNR, CDR2 FQNEAQ (reference sequence). Trimming removed 2 bases from V and 4 bases from J, with 11 bases in between.

This clonotype was observed a few times. V gene TRBV28 combines with J gene TRBJ2-7, with a tentative D call TRBD1 (5 bases). Germline-derived CDR1 and CDR2 are MDHEN and SYDVKM. V was cut by 3 bases and J by 1 base, with 10 bases left in between. CDR3 size: 14 residues. This CDR3 is CASSFPTVSYEQYF. The CDR3 coding sequence is TGTGCCAGCAGTTTCCCGACAGTATCCTACGAGCAGTACTTC.

This clonotype was picked up many times. This chain's CDR3 is CASSGTGPSSYEQYF. The CDR3 DNA is TGTGCCAGCAGCGGGACCGGGCCTAGCTCCTACGAGCAGTACTTC. The J gene is TRBJ2-7, the V gene TRBV5-6, with D possibly called TRBD1 or TRBD2 (5 bases each). Between the trimmed V and J ends, which lost 4 bases and 0 bases, there was a span of 14 bases. The CDR3 sequence is 15 residues long. In germline, CDR1 is SGHDT, CDR2 YYEEEE.

The chain links TRBV7-2 to TRBJ2-5; D gene ambiguous. CDR3 length: 14 residues. Between the trimmed V and J ends, which lost 3 bases and 0 bases, there was a span of 8 bases. Germline V lookup: CDR1 SGHTA, CDR2 FQGNSA. Here the CDR3 DNA reads TGTGCCAGCAGCTTGCAGGCCTACCAAGAGACCCAGTACTTC. Encoded protein: CASSLQAYQETQYF. Combining the CDR3 with reference TRBV7-2 and TRBJ2-5 gives the whole variable domain GAGVSQSPSNKVTEKGKDVELRCDPISGHTALYWYRQSLGQGLEFLIYFQGNSAPDKSGLPSDRFSAERTGGSVSTLTIQRTQQEDSAVYLCASSLQAYQETQYFGPGTRLLVL.

There are many counts of this clonotype. This CDR3 reads CASSPRTDSYEQYF. In DNA form, the CDR3 reads TGTGCCAGCAGCCCGAGGACGGACTCCTACGAGCAGTACTTC. The V call is TRBV9, the J call TRBJ2-7; D not certain. This CDR3 has 14 residues. Trimming shortened V by 4 bases and J by 0 bases, and 11 bases separated the two germline ends. Germline V gene data show CDR1 as SGDLS and CDR2 as YYNGEE.

The table lists this clonotype with many counts. J is TRBJ2-6 and V is TRBV5-1; the D is unclear. V lost 1 base and J lost 0, with 2 bases in between. Per the germline V gene, CDR1 is SGHRS and CDR2 is YFSETQ. This CDR3 has 14 amino acids. The CDR3 loop is CASSLYSGANVLTF. As DNA, the CDR3 is TGCGCCAGCAGCTTGTACTCTGGGGCCAACGTCCTGACTTTC.

This clonotype was counted many times. This chain uses TRBV11-2 with TRBJ1-2; no clear D gene. Trimming pared 5 bases from V and 4 bases from J, leaving 14 bases between. The CDR3 consists of 14 residues. CDR1 and CDR2 (germline): SGHAT, FQNNGV. CDR3 region: CASSPRGDVYGYTF. DNA of the CDR3: TGTGCCAGCAGCCCACGGGGAGACGTCTATGGCTACACCTTC.

This clonotype was seen at least ten times. The rearrangement uses TRBV7-2 and TRBJ2-5; no clear D. The V end was cut by 0 bases, the J end by 2 bases, with 7 bases between. CDR3 size: 14 residues. Germline V gives CDR1 SGHTA, CDR2 FQGNSA. CDR3 nucleotide sequence: TGTGCCAGCAGCTTAGCGGTCAAGCAAGAGACCCAGTACTTC. Residues: CASSLAVKQETQYF. Using reference TRBV7-2 and TRBJ2-5 for the parts outside the CDR3, the full variable domain is GAGVSQSPSNKVTEKGKDVELRCDPISGHTALYWYRQSLGQGLEFLIYFQGNSAPDKSGLPSDRFSAERTGGSVSTLTIQRTQQEDSAVYLCASSLAVKQETQYFGPGTRLLVL.

This clonotype was seen ten or more times. The chain combines TRBV2 with TRBJ2-7; D ambiguous. V was trimmed by 5 bases and J by 4 bases, leaving 12 bases between them. The CDR3 sequence is 13 residues long. The germline gives CDR1 SNHLY, CDR2 FYNNEI. CDR3 protein: CASSSWMGYEQYF. The CDR3 DNA reads as TGTGCCAGCAGTTCTTGGATGGGTTACGAGCAGTACTTC.

This clonotype was observed many times. The chain couples TRBV6-5 to TRBJ2-5, with 9 positions matching TRBD1. The junction had 11 bases not matched to a gene; V was cut back by 4 bases and J by 5 bases. The CDR3 is made up of 16 amino acids. Germline CDR1 is MNHEY and CDR2 is SVGAGI. CDR3 sequence: CASSSAPGQGAETQYF. The CDR3 DNA sequence: TGTGCCAGCAGTTCCGCCCCGGGACAGGGAGCTGAGACCCAGTACTTC.

The sample holds many counts of this clonotype. V is TRBV20-1 and J is TRBJ1-5; D call uncertain. In germline, CDR1 is DFQATT, CDR2 SNEGSKA (reference sequence). The V gene lost 0 bases and the J gene lost 6 bases, with 9 bases spanning the gap. This CDR3 region has 13 residues. CDR3 in amino acids: CSARDKGVQPQHF. CDR3 DNA sequence: TGCAGTGCTAGAGACAAGGGAGTTCAGCCCCAGCATTTT.

This clonotype has a count of ten or more. J is TRBJ2-1 and V is TRBV12-3 or TRBV12-4; TRBD2 aligns across 10 bases. The V gene end was trimmed by 3 bases and the J gene end by 6 bases; junction bases not matched to a gene: 5. The CDR3 runs to 15 residues. In DNA form, the CDR3 reads TGTGCCAGCAGTTTGAGCGGGAGGGCCCTCAATGAGCAGTTCTTC. It specifies CASSLSGRALNEQFF.

The CDR3 here is CASSSDRGETVLYGYTF. The CDR3 DNA is TGTGCCAGCAGTTCGGACAGGGGGGAAACAGTCCTCTATGGCTACACCTTC. The chain employs TRBV12-3 or TRBV12-4 and TRBJ1-2; 10 bases match TRBD1. V gave up 4 bases and J gave up 4 bases; unmatched junction bases: 12. The CDR3 totals 17 residues.